These 26 T cell receptor beta chains originate from one sample sequenced in a study of response to subunit inactivated influenza vaccine. Each CDR3 protein gets one entry after TCRdb re-called the RT-PCR reads with MiXCR. This sample has about 480,000 distinct CDR3 sequences, with 9.5% to 12% found just once. Sequenced material: PBMCs from blood, taken 45 days after vaccination. These receptors originate from a man aged 50-60 years who received an inactivated influenza vaccine.

This sequence joins TRBV20-1 and TRBJ2-2, with D perhaps TRBD1 or TRBD2 (5 bases each). This CDR3 has 16 amino acids. Trimming removed 2 bases at V and 0 bases at J, with 13 bases between. Germline V CDR1 and CDR2: DFQATT, SNEGSKA (reference sequence). For the CDR3, the DNA is TGCAGTGCTAGATTTCGGGACGGGACGAACACCGGGGAGCTGTTTTTT. This gives the protein CSARFRDGTNTGELFF.

This clonotype was observed at least ten times. The V call is TRBV5-1, the J call TRBJ2-1; the match to TRBD1 covers 9 bases. V shed 4 bases, J shed 5 bases, and the junction held 7 bases outside the gene matches. Looked up from germline, CDR1 is SGHRS and CDR2 is YFSETQ. The length of the CDR3 is 15 residues. DNA of the CDR3: TGCGCCAGCAGCCAGAGGACAGGGGACAACAATGAGCAGTTCTTC. Protein: CASSQRTGDNNEQFF.

The V gene is TRBV5-1, the J gene TRBJ1-2, with D maybe TRBD1 (5 bases). Between the trimmed V and J ends, which lost 4 bases and 6 bases, there was a span of 16 bases. The CDR3 contains 14 residues. The germline gives CDR1 SGHRS, CDR2 YFSETQ. The CDR3 sequence: CASSPTSDNHGYTF. For the CDR3, the DNA is TGCGCCAGCAGCCCCACCTCGGACAATCATGGCTACACCTTC.

The table lists this clonotype with many counts. The CDR3 region is CSARTGQGNNEQFF. In DNA, the CDR3 is TGCAGTGCTAGAACGGGACAGGGGAACAATGAGCAGTTCTTC. The V and J genes are TRBV20-1 and TRBJ2-1; 10 bases align to TRBD1. Losses at the gene ends were 2 bases for V and 5 bases for J; bases not matched to a gene: 3. The germline gives CDR1 DFQATT, CDR2 SNEGSKA (reference sequence). There are 14 residues in the CDR3.

Comment on this clonotype: Because the CDR3 is missing its conserved closing phenylalanine or tryptophan, this is likely a read error. The V gene is TRBV29-1, the J gene TRBJ2-5; D tentatively reads TRBD1 or TRBD2 (6 bases each). The CDR3 consists of 18 residues. The V end lost 0 bases, the J end lost 7 bases, and 27 bases lay between the germline ends. Germline V lookup: CDR1 SQVTM, CDR2 ANQGSEA. CDR3 region: CSVEDLRPGTEGGSTQYI. CDR3 DNA: TGCAGCGTTGAAGACCTCCGACCCGGGACTGAAGGGGGGTCGACCCAGTACATC.

The chain employs TRBV12-3 or TRBV12-4 and TRBJ2-7; 8 bases map to TRBD1. This CDR3 is built from 14 residues. J was trimmed by 6 bases and V by 7 bases; bases with no gene match: 11. This CDR3 reads CASTTGQGGGEQYF. CDR3 coding DNA: TGTGCCAGCACCACAGGACAGGGAGGTGGCGAGCAGTACTTC.

Only a few counts were recorded for this clonotype. The chain links TRBV5-1 to TRBJ2-7; D may be TRBD2 (5 bases). The V end lost 4 bases, the J end lost 3 bases, and 20 bases lay between the germline ends. CDR3 length: 16 residues. Germline V gene data show CDR1 as SGHRS and CDR2 as YFSETQ. The CDR3 DNA sequence: TGCGCCAGCAGCCCGCAACCCCAACGGGGAGACTACGAGCAGTACTTC. This gives the protein CASSPQPQRGDYEQYF.

The chain's CDR3 is CASSPRGTGVLNTEAFF. The DNA of the CDR3 is TGTGCCAGCAGCCCACGGGGGACAGGGGTTTTGAACACTGAAGCTTTCTTT. The chain is built from TRBV7-9 and TRBJ1-1; 10 bases line up with TRBD1. Unmatched junction bases numbered 9, after V lost 5 bases and J lost 0 bases. Germline CDR1 reads SEHNR; CDR2 reads FQNEAQ (reference sequence). There are 17 residues in the CDR3.

This clonotype has at least ten counts. J is TRBJ2-7 and V is TRBV25-1; D is undetermined. Germline loops: CDR1 MGHDK, CDR2 SYGVNS. The length of the CDR3 is 14 residues. Between the trimmed V and J ends, which lost 4 bases and 3 bases, there was a span of 13 bases. CDR3 in amino acids: CASSVLGPSYEQYF. The DNA of the CDR3 is TGTGCCAGCAGTGTGTTAGGGCCGAGCTACGAGCAGTACTTC.

The J gene is TRBJ1-2, the V gene TRBV5-6; TRBD1 agrees at 8 bases. Germline CDR1 is SGHDT and CDR2 is YYEEEE. V dropped 5 bases and J dropped 2; count of bases not matched to a gene: 5. The CDR3 sequence is 14 residues long. This chain's CDR3 is CASSPDRGNYGYTF. DNA of the CDR3: TGTGCCAGCAGTCCTGACAGGGGAAACTATGGCTACACCTTC.

For this clonotype: A single base separates this from a much larger clone, so it may be a read error. This chain connects TRBV6-5 to TRBJ2-2; D gene uncertain. V lost 0 bases, J lost 4 bases, and 12 bases lay in between. The CDR3 consists of 16 residues. The germline gives CDR1 MNHEY, CDR2 SVGAGI. The DNA for the CDR3 is TGTGCCAGCAGTTACTCGAATGGGCCGGGCACCGGGGAGCTGTTTTTT. Translation gives CASSYSNGPGTGELFF.

This chain joins TRBV7-2 and TRBJ1-6; D is uncertain. CDR1 is SGHTA, CDR2 FQGNSA, per germline. Deletions cut 5 bases from V and 4 bases from J, with 9 bases between. There are 14 residues in the CDR3. The CDR3 region has the DNA TGTGCCAGCAGCCGACAAGATTATAATTCACCCCTCCACTTT. This codes for CASSRQDYNSPLHF.

The CDR3, as DNA: TGCGCCAGCACTTTTGGGGGGATAAGCACAGATACGCAGTATTTT. Its protein product is CASTFGGISTDTQYF. This chain connects TRBV5-1 to TRBJ2-3; tentative D call: TRBD2 (6 bases). The V gene lost 6 bases and the J gene lost 0 bases, with 14 bases spanning the gap. The CDR3 is 15 amino acids. The germline V gene has CDR1 SGHRS and CDR2 YFSETQ.

The V and J genes are TRBV12-3 or TRBV12-4 and TRBJ1-1; 7 bases map to TRBD1. Trimming at V came to 0 bases and at J to 3 bases, leaving 1 base not matched to a gene. There are 14 residues in the CDR3. The CDR3 region is CASSLAQGYTEAFF. CDR3 DNA: TGTGCCAGCAGTTTAGCACAGGGGTACACTGAAGCTTTCTTT.

The chain has TRBV6-1 and TRBJ2-5; D not resolved. V was clipped by 5 bases and J by 4 bases, with 11 bases between them. Germline CDR1 reads MNHNS; CDR2 reads SASEGT. The CDR3 contains 13 residues. The CDR3 coding sequence is TGTGCCAGCAGTCCACGGTCCCCAGAGACCCAGTACTTC. It codes for CASSPRSPETQYF.

The CDR3 nucleotides are TGTGCCATCAGTGAGTCCCCAGGGGGCGGCAATCAGCCCCAGCATTTT. This translates into CAISESPGGGNQPQHF. The J gene is TRBJ1-5, the V gene TRBV10-3, with 8 bases identical to TRBD1. V trimming: 0 bases; J trimming: 2 bases; junction bases outside the gene matches: 3. Germline V gene sequence: CDR1 ENHRY, CDR2 SYGVKD. The CDR3 runs to 16 residues.

Turning to this clonotype: Germline is not matched at one junction end, which may reflect a read error. V is TRBV12-3 or TRBV12-4 and J is TRBJ1-6; D uncertain. This CDR3 has 17 amino acids. The CDR3 reads CASSLGVWSAYNLPLHF. For the CDR3, the DNA is TGTGCCAGCAGTTTAGGGGTGTGGTCAGCCTATAATTTACCCCTCCACTTT.

This clonotype was recorded a few times. The chain carries TRBV7-9 and TRBJ2-7; D possibly corresponds to TRBD2 (6 bases). Germline CDR1 and CDR2: SEHNR and FQNEAQ (reference sequence). The CDR3 is made up of 15 amino acids. V was cut by 5 bases and J by 4 bases, with 18 bases left in between. The CDR3 region has the DNA TGTGCCAGCAGCCCCCGGAGGGTGGGGCTTTACGAGCAGTACTTC. Encoded protein: CASSPRRVGLYEQYF.

This clonotype was counted at least ten times. This rearrangement joins TRBV12-3 or TRBV12-4 to TRBJ2-2, with unresolved D. The CDR3 is 13 amino acids. The V end was cut by 7 bases, the J end by 4 bases, with 10 bases between. The CDR3 reads CASNRRITGELFF. CDR3 sequence (DNA): TGTGCCAGCAATCGGCGGATCACCGGGGAGCTGTTTTTT.

In this sample, this clonotype turned up a few times. V gene TRBV5-4 combines with J gene TRBJ2-2, with TRBD1 as a possible D gene (6 bases). The germline V gene has CDR1 SGHNT and CDR2 YYREEE (reference sequence). V was pared by 5 bases and J by 4 bases, with 15 bases between. CDR3 length: 15 residues. The DNA for the CDR3 is TGTGCCAGCAGATTTATGGGACAACCCACCGGGGAGCTGTTTTTT. Protein sequence: CASRFMGQPTGELFF.

This clonotype has ten or more counts. This rearrangement joins TRBV3-1 to TRBJ2-1; 8 bases are a match to TRBD2. Per the germline V gene, CDR1 is LGHDT and CDR2 is YNNKEL (reference sequence). Trimming at V came to 2 bases and at J to 8 bases, leaving 11 bases not matched to a gene. CDR3 length equals 16 residues. CDR3 sequence (DNA): TGTGCCAGCAGCCAATTTGTACTAGCGGTTTTTGATGAGCAGTTCTTC. Translated, it gives CASSQFVLAVFDEQFF.

This rearrangement joins TRBV15 to TRBJ1-2, with 11 bases identical to TRBD1. The CDR3 runs 16 residues. Trimming at V came to 3 bases and at J to 4 bases, leaving 7 bases not matched to a gene. Looked up from germline, CDR1 is LNHNV and CDR2 is YYDKDF (reference sequence). CDR3: CATSRDRGPLGYGYTF. Here the CDR3 DNA reads TGTGCCACCAGCAGGGACAGGGGGCCGCTGGGCTATGGCTACACCTTC.

This clonotype was found many times. CDR3 coding DNA: TGTGCCAGCAGTCGAGGCAGGGCCACCCAAGAGACCCAGTACTTC. This encodes CASSRGRATQETQYF. The chain uses TRBV28 and TRBJ2-5, with D possibly matching TRBD1 (5 bases). CDR1 and CDR2 (germline): MDHEN, SYDVKM. The CDR3 is made up of 15 amino acids. V shed 5 bases and J shed 1 base, with 14 bases lying between them.

The J gene is TRBJ2-5, the V gene TRBV5-1; 9 nucleotides line up with TRBD1. The V segment lost 3 bases and the J segment 5 bases; nucleotides outside the gene matches: 5. Germline values: CDR1 SGHRS, CDR2 YFSETQ. The CDR3 contains 14 residues. DNA for the CDR3: TGCGCCAGCAGCTGTAACAGGGGGCGCGAGACCCAGTACTTC. It specifies CASSCNRGRETQYF.

The V call is TRBV12-3 or TRBV12-4, the J call TRBJ2-5; possibly TRBD2 for D (5 bases). The CDR3 consists of 12 residues. V was cut by 3 bases and J by 7 bases, with 9 bases left in between. Here the CDR3 DNA reads TGTGCCAGCAGTTTGTTACTAGGGACCCAGTACTTC. Translating gives CASSLLLGTQYF.

This chain connects TRBV6-2 or TRBV6-3 to TRBJ1-5; no definite D call. The CDR3 is 15 residues long. Looked up from germline, CDR1 is MNHEY and CDR2 is SVGEGT. Trimming shortened V by 6 bases and J by 0 bases, and 12 bases separated the two germline ends. CDR3 in amino acids: CASRDPAGSNQPQHF. In DNA form, the CDR3 reads TGTGCCAGCAGAGACCCGGCCGGTAGCAATCAGCCCCAGCATTTT.